What follows is one T cell receptor beta chain and its context. Deletions cut 2 bases from V and 2 bases from J, with 15 bases between. The V gene's germline CDR1 is SGHTA and CDR2 FQGNSA. The CDR3 has 16 amino acids. Blood got drawn at baseline, again on cycle 4 day 1, and then on cycle 7 day 1. Produced via immunoSEQ multiplex PCR; TCRdb's table is partial and in-frame only. The sample shows tens of thousands of clones, roughly three quarters of them seen only once. These data are taken from a study of OX40 agonist ivuxolimab in advanced cancers. Across the study: Partial response was recorded in three patients: one hepatocellular carcinoma and two cutaneous melanoma cases.

Sequences were derived from CD4+ or CD8+ T cells sorted from blood, sampled in a trial of the OX40 agonist ivuxolimab. This chain connects TRBV7-2 to TRBJ1-1; D might be TRBD1 (5 bases). The sequence was collected from an adult with an advanced solid tumor such as melanoma, head and neck, liver or kidney cancer. The CDR3 DNA is TGTGCCAGCAGCTTAAGGGGCAGTGAGCTAAACACTGAAGCTTTCTTT. The encoded protein is CASSLRGSELNTEAFF.